The source of this T cell receptor (beta chain) is a study of T cell repertoires in cytomegalovirus infection. Study as a whole: Public signatures in TCR beta pointed to CMV infection and matching HLA type. Study outcomes and limitations: Accumulated public TCR beta family frequency recognized individuals carrying CMV together with the relevant HLA. CMV-specific TCR beta clonotypes restricted by HLA-C dominated the ex vivo response.

The length of the CDR3 is 13 residues. Germline assignment: CDR1 SGHTA and CDR2 FQGNSA. Trimming left V 1 base short and J 15 bases short, with 16 bases between. TCRdb re-called the reads with MiXCR, one entry per CDR3 protein. The sample contains some 700,000 distinct CDR3 sequences, less than 40% of which appear only once. About this clonotype: Its specificity is not known. This may come from a read error, since a much larger clone is one base off.

The clonotype was recovered from a human donor in good health (CMV status not recorded). Some clones in this sample may be carry-over from other donors' samples. The rearrangement uses TRBV7-2 and TRBJ2-1; D uncertain. Sequences were obtained from PBMCs. The CDR3 region is CASSLESPRVWFF. CDR3 bases: TGTGCCAGCAGCTTAGAATCCCCCCGGGTGTGGTTCTTC.